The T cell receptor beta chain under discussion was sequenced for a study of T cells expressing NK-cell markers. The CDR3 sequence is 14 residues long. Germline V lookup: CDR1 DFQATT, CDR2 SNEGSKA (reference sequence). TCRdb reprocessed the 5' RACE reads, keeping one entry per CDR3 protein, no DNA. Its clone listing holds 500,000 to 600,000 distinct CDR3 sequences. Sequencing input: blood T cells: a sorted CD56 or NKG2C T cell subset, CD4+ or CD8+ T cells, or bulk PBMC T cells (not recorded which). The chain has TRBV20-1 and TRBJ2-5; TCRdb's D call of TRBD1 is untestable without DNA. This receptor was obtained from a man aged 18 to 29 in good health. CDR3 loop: CSALPGVTPETQYF.